A selection of T cell receptor beta chains follows, all from one sample in a study of control samples from healthy donors and cancer patients. TCRdb keeps only in-frame clones here, not all; method: immunoSEQ multiplex PCR. The sample includes tens of thousands of clones, roughly 89% of them seen just once. Sequencing was performed on PBMCs. Receptor source: a woman aged 50 to 60 with colorectal cancer. The CDR3 runs from the conserved cysteine through the conserved F or W. The order of the fields is clone size, D gene, J gene, V gene, CDR3 protein, CDR3 DNA. D genes are given only for firm matches. Size is stated for part of the rows, as once, few or many counts, or as a class when the clone is expanded.

. TRBD1 TRBJ1-2 TRBV19 CASTGQLNYGYTF TGTGCCAGTACGGGACAGCTCAACTATGGCTACACCTTC
. TRBD1 TRBJ2-4 TRBV7-3 CASSSGQGAENIQYF TGTGCCAGCAGCAGTGGTCAGGGGGCAGAAAACATTCAGTACTTC
. . TRBJ1-2 TRBV20-1 CSASDQGYGYTF TGCAGTGCTAGTGACCAGGGCTATGGCTACACCTTC
. TRBD1 TRBJ1-6 TRBV6-5 CASSYSGTGGSPLHF TGTGCCAGCAGTTACTCAGGGACAGGGGGTTCACCCCTCCACTTT
few . TRBJ2-5 TRBV4-3 CASSQEGHPTQETQYF TGCGCCAGCAGCCAAGAGGGACACCCGACCCAAGAGACCCAGTACTTC
. . TRBJ1-2 TRBV19 CASSSRDENNYGYTF TGTGCCAGTTCTTCCCGGGACGAAAATAACTATGGCTACACCTTC
. . TRBJ2-3 TRBV5-4 CASSLFAGRDTQYF TGTGCCAGCAGCTTGTTCGCGGGGCGCGATACGCAGTATTTT
. TRBD1 TRBJ1-4 TRBV14 CASSPASDRVSEKLFF TGTGCCAGCAGCCCAGCCTCCGACAGGGTTAGCGAAAAACTGTTTTTT
once . TRBJ1-1 TRBV7-2 CASSLNVMNTEAFF TGTGCCAGCAGCTTAAACGTGATGAACACTGAAGCTTTCTTT
. . TRBJ1-5 TRBV5-8 CASTTGADSNQPQHF TGTGCCAGCACCACCGGGGCAGATAGCAATCAGCCCCAGCATTTT
. TRBD1 TRBJ1-5 TRBV7-2 CASRGTGANQPQHF TGTGCCAGCAGAGGGACAGGGGCAAATCAGCCCCAGCATTTT
. TRBD1 TRBJ2-2 TRBV5-4 CASSPPPGQGKKELFF TGTGCCAGCAGCCCGCCCCCGGGACAGGGGAAGAAGGAGCTGTTTTTT
. TRBD1 TRBJ2-2 TRBV10-1 CASSVGTGSTGELFF TGCGCCAGCAGTGTCGGGACAGGGTCCACCGGGGAGCTGTTTTTT
. TRBD1 TRBJ1-6 TRBV6-6 CASSLGTGGSWAYNSPLHF TGTGCCAGCAGCTTAGGGACAGGGGGCAGTTGGGCCTATAATTCACCCCTCCACTTT
. . TRBJ2-5 TRBV19 CASSIRHQETQYF TGTGCCAGTAGTATACGGCACCAAGAGACCCAGTACTTC
. . TRBJ1-2 TRBV6-5 CASSYGRGYGYTF TGTGCCAGCAGTTACGGCAGGGGCTATGGCTACACCTTC
. . TRBJ2-1 TRBV7-6 CASSLRDILGDEQFF TGTGCCAGCAGCTTACGGGACATCCTTGGCGATGAGCAGTTCTTC
. . TRBJ1-1 TRBV5-1 CASREGSEMNTEAFF TGCGCCAGCAGAGAGGGATCGGAGATGAACACTGAAGCTTTCTTT
. . TRBJ1-1 TRBV28 CASIVVAGITEAFF TGTGCCAGCATCGTCGTTGCAGGGATCACTGAAGCTTTCTTT
. . TRBJ1-2 TRBV6-2/TRBV6-3 CASGQSLYYYGYTF TGTGCCAGCGGCCAGAGCCTTTATTACTATGGCTACACCTTC
once . TRBJ2-5 TRBV6-2/TRBV6-3 CASSYRERTQYF TGTGCCAGCAGTTACAGGGAGAGGACCCAGTACTTC
. . TRBJ1-5 TRBV9 CASSVGSGFPSNQPQHF TGTGCCAGCAGCGTAGGTAGCGGCTTCCCTAGCAATCAGCCCCAGCATTTT
few . TRBJ1-2 TRBV10-3 CAISEGPRQSYGYTF TGTGCCATCAGTGAGGGACCCAGACAGAGCTATGGCTACACCTTC
. . TRBJ1-2 TRBV28 CASSSGWEEGRHGYTF TGTGCCAGCAGTTCTGGGTGGGAAGAGGGCCGACATGGCTACACCTTC
once . TRBJ1-1 TRBV12-3/TRBV12-4 CASSLFTNTEAFF TGTGCCAGCAGTTTATTCACGAACACTGAAGCTTTCTTT
. . TRBJ2-2 TRBV5-8 CASSLGPTSGTGELFF TGTGCCAGCAGCTTAGGTCCGACGTCGGGCACCGGGGAGCTGTTTTTT
. TRBD2 TRBJ2-3 TRBV19 CASSIAGGQDTQYF TGTGCCAGTAGTATAGCGGGGGGGCAAGATACGCAGTATTTT
few . TRBJ1-6 TRBV6-5 CASSLSRTVTNSPLHF TGTGCCAGCAGTTTATCCCGGACAGTCACAAATTCACCCCTCCACTTT
. . TRBJ1-2 TRBV14 CASSQDFGKRDYGYTF TGTGCCAGCAGCCAAGATTTTGGGAAAAGGGACTATGGCTACACCTTC